A selection of T cell receptor beta chains follows, all from one sample in a study of blood T cell repertoires in COVID-19. The protocol was immunoSEQ multiplex PCR, while the TCRdb copy is restricted to in-frame clones and leaves out a portion. The table lists fewer than 150,000 clones, 75% to 90% of them singletons. Sequencing was carried out using PBMCs or T cells enriched from blood (not recorded which). These receptor sequences come from a man in his thirties or forties who had recovered from COVID-19. The CDR3 runs from the conserved cysteine through the conserved F or W. Each record gives: clone size, V gene, J gene, D gene, CDR3 DNA, CDR3 protein. The D gene is left open where the match is weak. A row's size may be missing; if present it is once, few, many or a size class.

NA	TRBV15	TRBJ1-3	TRBD1	TGTGCCACCAGCAGAGATACAGGGGCCGGAAACACCATATATTTT	CATSRDTGAGNTIYF
once	TRBV2	TRBJ1-4	NA	TGTGCCAGCAAGTCGACTTCAACTAATGAAAAACTGTTTTTT	CASKSTSTNEKLFF
NA	TRBV12-3/TRBV12-4	TRBJ1-2	NA	TGTGCCAGCAGACCCTACGGACAGATTTACACCTTC	CASRPYGQIYTF
NA	TRBV5-1	TRBJ1-6	TRBD1	TGCGCCAGCAGCTACGGACAGGGAGATTCACCCCTCCACTTT	CASSYGQGDSPLHF
NA	TRBV6-5	TRBJ2-5	NA	TGTGCCAGCAGTCCGGTGACAGGCCCTCTGGAGACCCAGTACTTC	CASSPVTGPLETQYF
NA	TRBV7-9	TRBJ2-6	NA	TGTGCCAGCAGCTCGAGAGGGGGGGCCAACGTCCTGACTTTC	CASSSRGGANVLTF
NA	TRBV19	TRBJ1-2	TRBD1	TGTGCCAGTAGTGCGCGGACAGGGGGCGGTAGGGGCTACACCTTC	CASSARTGGGRGYTF
few	TRBV11-2	TRBJ2-3	NA	TGTGCCAGCAGCTCGTGGGACGGGGGGCGGGATACGCAGTATTTT	CASSSWDGGRDTQYF
NA	TRBV9	TRBJ2-1	NA	TGTGCCAGCAGCGTACGGGATCCCGACAATGAGCAGTTCTTC	CASSVRDPDNEQFF
few	TRBV29-1	TRBJ1-5	NA	TGCAGCGTTGAAGACCCCGTTAGAGTCCATAGCAATCAGCCCCAGCATTTT	CSVEDPVRVHSNQPQHF
NA	TRBV24-1	TRBJ2-1	NA	TGTGCCACCAGTAGGGGGGAGGGCGGCAATGAGCAGTTCTTC	CATSRGEGGNEQFF
NA	TRBV19	TRBJ2-3	TRBD1	TGTGCCAGTAGTATAAGGGGACAGGGAACAGATACGCAGTATTTT	CASSIRGQGTDTQYF
few	TRBV7-3	TRBJ2-2	TRBD2	TGTGCCAGCAGCTTGACTAGCGGGAACACCGGGGAGCTGTTTTTT	CASSLTSGNTGELFF
once	TRBV7-9	TRBJ2-1	NA	TGTGCCAGCAGCTTAGCCCTAAATGAGCAGTTCTTC	CASSLALNEQFF
NA	TRBV2	TRBJ2-1	TRBD2	TGTGCCAGCAGCAACGAACTAGCGGGCGCTTCCTACAATGAGCAGTTCTTC	CASSNELAGASYNEQFF
NA	TRBV25-1	TRBJ2-7	TRBD2	TGTGCCAGCAGTGATGTTCAGCGGGAGGGTTCCTACGAGCAGTACTTC	CASSDVQREGSYEQYF
NA	TRBV2	TRBJ2-2	TRBD1	TGTGCCAGCAGTGGACAGGGAGTGAACACCGGGGAGCTGTTTTTT	CASSGQGVNTGELFF
NA	TRBV7-9	TRBJ2-3	TRBD2	TGTGCCAGCAGCTTAAAAGCGGGGGACACAGATACGCAGTATTTT	CASSLKAGDTDTQYF
NA	TRBV6-6	TRBJ1-2	TRBD1	TGTGCCAGCAGTTACCGGACAGGGGGCGGCTACACCTTC	CASSYRTGGGYTF
NA	TRBV4-2	TRBJ1-1	TRBD1	TGTGCCAGCAGCCAAGGGGGGACAGGTAACACTGAAGCTTTCTTT	CASSQGGTGNTEAFF
NA	TRBV6-6	TRBJ2-1	TRBD1	TGTGCCAGCAGTTACTCTGGACAGGCAAATGAGCAGTTCTTC	CASSYSGQANEQFF
NA	TRBV5-4	TRBJ2-3	TRBD2	TGTGCCAGCAGCTTGGAGGTAGCGGGAGGGCCACATACGCAGTATTTT	CASSLEVAGGPHTQYF
medium-sized	TRBV6-2/TRBV6-3	TRBJ1-3	NA	TGTGCCAGCAGCTCGCCCCGGGACAAGACTGGAAACACCATATATTTT	CASSSPRDKTGNTIYF
NA	TRBV19	TRBJ2-3	TRBD1	TGTGCCAGTAGTACCGGGACAGGGGGCGCAGATACGCAGTATTTT	CASSTGTGGADTQYF
NA	TRBV27	TRBJ1-2	TRBD1	TGTGCCAGCAGTCCACGGACAGGGGAGTCCGGTGGCTACACCTTC	CASSPRTGESGGYTF
NA	TRBV27	TRBJ1-5	TRBD1	TGTGCCAGCAGCCAGACAGGGGTCAATCAGCCCCAGCATTTT	CASSQTGVNQPQHF
NA	TRBV10-3	TRBJ2-1	TRBD2	TGTGCCATCAGTGAGCACCCACGAAATAGCGGGGTTAATGAGCAGTTCTTC	CAISEHPRNSGVNEQFF
NA	TRBV6-1	TRBJ1-3	NA	TGTGCCAGCAGTGAATTTAAGGACAGCTCTGGAAACACCATATATTTT	CASSEFKDSSGNTIYF
NA	TRBV4-1	TRBJ1-3	TRBD1	TGCGCCAGCAGCCCCGGACAGGGGAGTTTTGGAAACACCATATATTTT	CASSPGQGSFGNTIYF
NA	TRBV19	TRBJ1-2	TRBD1	TGTGCCAGTAGTATTCAACAGGGGAATGGCTACACCTTC	CASSIQQGNGYTF
NA	TRBV19	TRBJ2-7	TRBD2	TGTGCCAGTAGTATCACGAGTACTAGCGGGAGGGCCGCCTACGAGCAGTACTTC	CASSITSTSGRAAYEQYF
NA	TRBV10-3	TRBJ2-3	NA	TGTGCCATCAGTGAGTCGGGGCCTGCCGGCACAGATACGCAGTATTTT	CAISESGPAGTDTQYF
NA	TRBV2	TRBJ1-6	NA	TGTGCCAGCAGCACGGACAGTTATAATTCACCCCTCCACTTT	CASSTDSYNSPLHF
NA	TRBV28	TRBJ1-5	TRBD1	TGTGCCAGCAGTTTTCCGGGACAGGGGGTCGATAGCAATCAGCCCCAGCATTTT	CASSFPGQGVDSNQPQHF
NA	TRBV7-2	TRBJ2-7	TRBD1	TGTGCCAGCAGCATCGACAGGGTATCCTACGAGCAGTACTTC	CASSIDRVSYEQYF
NA	TRBV9	TRBJ2-5	NA	TGTGCCAGCAGCGTGGGGTCTCCGCCAGGGGAGACCCAGTACTTC	CASSVGSPPGETQYF
NA	TRBV7-2	TRBJ1-6	NA	TGTGCCAGCAGCAGGGACATAGACAAATCACCCCTCCACTTT	CASSRDIDKSPLHF
NA	TRBV27	TRBJ2-2	TRBD2	TGTGCCAGCAGCCGGACTAGCGGGAGGGTTGGCGGGGAGCTGTTTTTT	CASSRTSGRVGGELFF
NA	TRBV4-1	TRBJ2-3	TRBD2	TGCGCCAGCAGCCGGGCGGGAGCGGGGGAAACAGATACGCAGTATTTT	CASSRAGAGETDTQYF
NA	TRBV5-3	TRBJ2-5	TRBD2	TGTGCCGGACCGACTAGCGGGGGGCGGCAAGAGACCCAGTACTTC	CAGPTSGGRQETQYF
NA	TRBV6-1	TRBJ1-1	NA	TGTGCCAGCAGTGAAATGGGGGGTGGTGTCTCTGAAGCTTTCTTT	CASSEMGGGVSEAFF
NA	TRBV19	TRBJ1-2	NA	TGTGCCAGCCGAGTATTGGTCGGGGGCTATGGCTACACCTTC	CASRVLVGGYGYTF
NA	TRBV11-2	TRBJ2-7	NA	TGTGCCTCCAAGCAGGATCCCCAGAGTTACGAGCAGTACTTC	CASKQDPQSYEQYF
NA	TRBV6-4	TRBJ1-1	NA	TGTGCCAGCAGTGACTCAGACAGGAACACTGAAGCTTTCTTT	CASSDSDRNTEAFF
NA	TRBV5-1	TRBJ2-7	TRBD2	TGCGCCAGCGGTAGCGGGAAGCACCCCTACGAGCAGTACTTC	CASGSGKHPYEQYF
NA	TRBV5-5	TRBJ2-2	NA	TGTGCCAGCAGCCACGGGACTAACACCGGGGAGCTGTTTTTT	CASSHGTNTGELFF
NA	TRBV2	TRBJ1-2	TRBD1	TGTGCCAGCACCCAGGGGGTCGGCTATGGCTACACCTTC	CASTQGVGYGYTF
NA	TRBV18	TRBJ1-1	TRBD1	TGTGCCAGCTCACCCCGTGGACAGGGGAATTATGAAGCTTTCTTT	CASSPRGQGNYEAFF
few	TRBV18	TRBJ2-1	TRBD1	TGTGCCAGCTCACCGCAGGACAGGGCGGATGAGCAGTTCTTC	CASSPQDRADEQFF
NA	TRBV6-5	TRBJ1-2	TRBD1	TGTGCCAGCAGTTACTCCGGACAGGGCTATGGCTACACCTTC	CASSYSGQGYGYTF
NA	TRBV2	TRBJ1-1	TRBD1	TGTGCCAGCAGTGGTGGGACAGACGTGTTGTCTTTCTTT	CASSGGTDVLSFF
NA	TRBV5-1	TRBJ2-7	NA	TGCGCCAGCAGCTTGGGGGTTTCGGACAGAGTGGACGAGCAGTACTTC	CASSLGVSDRVDEQYF
NA	TRBV27	TRBJ2-7	NA	TGTGCCAGCAGTTTAAGACTCCGATCGACTGGGGAGCAGTACTTC	CASSLRLRSTGEQYF
NA	TRBV19	TRBJ1-5	NA	TGTGCCAGTAGTCCCGACTCCAGGGGTGGGGGCAATCAGCCCCAGCATTTT	CASSPDSRGGGNQPQHF
once	TRBV5-1	TRBJ1-4	TRBD1	TGCGCCAGCAGCGCGACAGGGGACAATTTGGAAAAACTGTTTTTT	CASSATGDNLEKLFF
NA	TRBV7-9	TRBJ1-5	NA	TGTGCCAGCGCGATTAGCGGGCAGCCCCAGCATTTT	CASAISGQPQHF
once	TRBV12-3/TRBV12-4	TRBJ2-5	NA	TGTGCCAGCAGTTTAATGTGGCTGGAGACCCAGTACTTC	CASSLMWLETQYF